Listed below are T cell receptor beta chains from one sample, sequenced in a study of T cell responses to AZD1222 COVID-19 vaccine. TCRdb's table, derived via immunoSEQ multiplex PCR, lists solely in-frame clones and lacks some. Of about 94,000 clones in the sample, approximately 88% were seen once. This specimen was peripheral blood, taken 28 days after the second AZD1222 dose. These receptors originate from an adult who received the AZD1222 COVID-19 vaccine. CDR3s include the opening cysteine and the closing phenylalanine or tryptophan. The order of the fields is D gene, J gene, clone size, V gene, CDR3 DNA, CDR3 protein. D genes are given only for firm matches. The size of a clone is reported for some rows only, either as once, few or many, or as a class for expanded clones.

d_call: NA
j_call: TRBJ2-5
clone_size: NA
v_call: TRBV19
cdr3_nt: TGTGCCAGTAGTCCCTGGGGGCGGACTCAAGAGACCCAGTACTTC
cdr3_aa: CASSPWGRTQETQYF

d_call: NA
j_call: TRBJ1-2
clone_size: once
v_call: TRBV4-3
cdr3_nt: TGCGCCAGCAGCCACGGGGAGTTCGGTGGCTACACCTTC
cdr3_aa: CASSHGEFGGYTF

d_call: TRBD1
j_call: TRBJ2-5
clone_size: NA
v_call: TRBV3-1/TRBV3-2
cdr3_nt: TGTGCCAGCAGACTCTATCAACAGGGGAGAGGGGAGACCCAGTACTTC
cdr3_aa: CASRLYQQGRGETQYF

d_call: TRBD1
j_call: TRBJ2-1
clone_size: NA
v_call: TRBV9
cdr3_nt: TGTGCCAGCAGTGAGGGACAGGGGGCGGGGAATGAGCAGTTCTTC
cdr3_aa: CASSEGQGAGNEQFF

d_call: TRBD1
j_call: TRBJ2-7
clone_size: NA
v_call: TRBV19
cdr3_nt: TGTGCCAGTGGCGGGCCGGGACAGCCTAGCGAGCAGTACTTC
cdr3_aa: CASGGPGQPSEQYF

d_call: NA
j_call: TRBJ2-1
clone_size: NA
v_call: TRBV3-1/TRBV3-2
cdr3_nt: TGTGCCAGCAGCCAAGGGGGATACAATGAGCAGTTCTTC
cdr3_aa: CASSQGGYNEQFF

d_call: NA
j_call: TRBJ1-2
clone_size: NA
v_call: TRBV19
cdr3_nt: TGTGCCAGTAGTCCGGACCGGGTCCCTTTAGGGGGCTACACCTTC
cdr3_aa: CASSPDRVPLGGYTF

d_call: NA
j_call: TRBJ1-1
clone_size: NA
v_call: TRBV7-3
cdr3_nt: TGTGCCAGCAGCTTAACTCCTTCGACAGCTAAACAAGGGGAAGCTTTCTTT
cdr3_aa: CASSLTPSTAKQGEAFF

d_call: NA
j_call: TRBJ1-5
clone_size: once
v_call: TRBV28
cdr3_nt: TGTGCCAGCAGTTTTTGGGCAGCCGACGCTCATAGCAATCAGCCCCAGCATTTT
cdr3_aa: CASSFWAADAHSNQPQHF

d_call: NA
j_call: TRBJ1-4
clone_size: NA
v_call: TRBV19
cdr3_nt: TGTGCCAGTAGTGGGCAGACATGGTCGGGGGAACTGTTTTTT
cdr3_aa: CASSGQTWSGELFF

d_call: TRBD2
j_call: TRBJ2-7
clone_size: few
v_call: TRBV4-1
cdr3_nt: TGCGCCAGCAGCCAAGAGAGCGGGGGGCACTACGAGCAGTACTTC
cdr3_aa: CASSQESGGHYEQYF

d_call: TRBD2
j_call: TRBJ2-5
clone_size: NA
v_call: TRBV9
cdr3_nt: TGTGCCAGCAGCGTGGGAGGGTTCGAGACCCAGTACTTC
cdr3_aa: CASSVGGFETQYF

d_call: TRBD1
j_call: TRBJ2-1
clone_size: NA
v_call: TRBV27
cdr3_nt: TGTGCCAGCAGTTTATCATTAGGGGACAGGACTTACAATGAGCAGTTCTTC
cdr3_aa: CASSLSLGDRTYNEQFF

d_call: TRBD1
j_call: TRBJ1-1
clone_size: NA
v_call: TRBV7-8
cdr3_nt: TGTGCCAGCAGCTCCCAGGGGGACAGGGCGAACACTGAAGCTTTCTTT
cdr3_aa: CASSSQGDRANTEAFF

d_call: NA
j_call: TRBJ1-5
clone_size: NA
v_call: TRBV7-9
cdr3_nt: TGTGCCAGCAGCCAAGGGACTGAGAGCAATCAGCCCCAGCATTTT
cdr3_aa: CASSQGTESNQPQHF

d_call: NA
j_call: TRBJ2-7
clone_size: NA
v_call: TRBV7-9
cdr3_nt: TGTGCCAGCAGCCTCAGCTCCTACGAGCAGTACTTC
cdr3_aa: CASSLSSYEQYF

d_call: TRBD2
j_call: TRBJ2-1
clone_size: once
v_call: TRBV9
cdr3_nt: TGTGCCAGCAGCCCCCCGGGACTAGCGCCTCGGGATGAGCAGTTCTTC
cdr3_aa: CASSPPGLAPRDEQFF

d_call: TRBD1
j_call: TRBJ1-2
clone_size: NA
v_call: TRBV5-1
cdr3_nt: TGCGCCAGCAGCCCGACAGGGCAGTATGGCTACACCTTC
cdr3_aa: CASSPTGQYGYTF

d_call: TRBD2
j_call: TRBJ2-1
clone_size: NA
v_call: TRBV7-3
cdr3_nt: TGTGCCAGCAGCTTAATAGCGGGGGGCTCCTACAATGAGCAGTTCTTC
cdr3_aa: CASSLIAGGSYNEQFF

d_call: NA
j_call: TRBJ1-6
clone_size: NA
v_call: TRBV6-5
cdr3_nt: TGTGCCAGCAGTCCGGGATCACCCCTCCACTTT
cdr3_aa: CASSPGSPLHF

d_call: NA
j_call: TRBJ1-1
clone_size: NA
v_call: TRBV4-2
cdr3_nt: TGTGCCAGCAGCCAAGAAGTACGGGGAGGGAATGCTTTCTTT
cdr3_aa: CASSQEVRGGNAFF

d_call: NA
j_call: TRBJ1-1
clone_size: NA
v_call: TRBV5-5
cdr3_nt: TGTGCCAGTAGACGTTCGGGGAACACTGAAGCTTTCTTT
cdr3_aa: CASRRSGNTEAFF

d_call: NA
j_call: TRBJ1-5
clone_size: NA
v_call: TRBV3-1/TRBV3-2
cdr3_nt: TGTGCCAGCAGCCAAGACAGGGGAGGGCAGCCCCAGCATTTT
cdr3_aa: CASSQDRGGQPQHF

d_call: TRBD1
j_call: TRBJ2-2
clone_size: NA
v_call: TRBV6-5
cdr3_nt: TGTGCCAGCAGTTACTCGACAGGGGATCCCGGGGAGCTGTTTTTT
cdr3_aa: CASSYSTGDPGELFF

d_call: NA
j_call: TRBJ2-5
clone_size: NA
v_call: TRBV28
cdr3_nt: TGTGCCAGCAGTTTAACTAGTCAAGAGACCCAGTACTTC
cdr3_aa: CASSLTSQETQYF

d_call: NA
j_call: TRBJ2-3
clone_size: NA
v_call: TRBV12-3/TRBV12-4
cdr3_nt: TGTGCCAGCAGCCTTTGGAAAGATACGCAGTATTTT
cdr3_aa: CASSLWKDTQYF

d_call: NA
j_call: TRBJ1-6
clone_size: NA
v_call: TRBV5-6
cdr3_nt: TGTGCCAGCAGCTTGGGGGCTACAGGGAATCAGGGTTCACCCCTCCACTTT
cdr3_aa: CASSLGATGNQGSPLHF

d_call: NA
j_call: TRBJ1-3
clone_size: NA
v_call: TRBV9
cdr3_nt: TGTGCCAGCAGCGTAGTCCCCACTCAGGGAAACACCATATATTTT
cdr3_aa: CASSVVPTQGNTIYF

d_call: NA
j_call: TRBJ1-1
clone_size: NA
v_call: TRBV5-4
cdr3_nt: TGTGCCACCCGGGGGTTGGGGGGAGGGGGCACTGAAGCTTTCTTT
cdr3_aa: CATRGLGGGGTEAFF

d_call: TRBD1
j_call: TRBJ2-1
clone_size: NA
v_call: TRBV2
cdr3_nt: TGTGCCAGCGGGACAGGGTACAATGAGCAGTTCTTC
cdr3_aa: CASGTGYNEQFF

d_call: NA
j_call: TRBJ1-3
clone_size: NA
v_call: TRBV9
cdr3_nt: TGTGCCAGCAGCCCAGACTCTGGAAACACCATATATTTT
cdr3_aa: CASSPDSGNTIYF

d_call: NA
j_call: TRBJ2-7
clone_size: NA
v_call: TRBV13
cdr3_nt: TGTGCCAGCAGCTTAGTTGGGGATGCCTACGAGCAGTACTTC
cdr3_aa: CASSLVGDAYEQYF

d_call: NA
j_call: TRBJ2-7
clone_size: few
v_call: TRBV6-5
cdr3_nt: TGTGCCAGCAGTTACTCCAGGATTTACGAGCAGTACTTC
cdr3_aa: CASSYSRIYEQYF

d_call: NA
j_call: TRBJ2-7
clone_size: NA
v_call: TRBV30
cdr3_nt: TGTGCCTGGAGTGCGTCGAGGCCTAGCGATCTCTACGAGCAGTACTTC
cdr3_aa: CAWSASRPSDLYEQYF

d_call: TRBD1
j_call: TRBJ1-4
clone_size: NA
v_call: TRBV6-5
cdr3_nt: TGTGCCAGCAGTTACAGGGGACAGTATAATGAAAAACTGTTTTTT
cdr3_aa: CASSYRGQYNEKLFF